Below are 14 T cell receptor beta chains sequenced from a single sample in a study of blood T cell repertoires in COVID-19. The assay was immunoSEQ multiplex PCR, and TCRdb's table has in-frame clones only and misses some. The sample includes 150,000 to 250,000 clones, roughly 84% of them seen just once. Sequencing was carried out using PBMCs or T cells enriched from blood (not recorded which). These receptors were taken from a man aged 35 to 55 who had recovered from COVID-19.

Of note for this clone: Other nucleotide sequences from this sample produce the same CDR3. The chain uses TRBV9 and TRBJ1-1; a weak D match, TRBD1 (6 bases). V was shortened by 0 bases and J by 1 base, with 10 bases between the two germline ends. From germline, CDR1 is SGDLS and CDR2 YYNGEE. This CDR3 spans 15 amino acids. CDR3 protein: CASSVGGGRNTEAFF. The CDR3 DNA is TGTGCCAGCAGCGTAGGAGGGGGACGGAACACTGAAGCTTTCTTT.

The chain has TRBV2 and TRBJ2-7; 7 bases map to TRBD1. Germline lookup yields CDR1 SNHLY and CDR2 FYNNEI. V gave up 4 bases and J gave up 0 bases; unmatched junction bases: 3. This CDR3 comprises 14 residues. The CDR3 loop reads CASSVDRYSYEQYF. Here the CDR3 DNA reads TGTGCCAGCAGTGTGGACAGGTACTCCTACGAGCAGTACTTC.

The CDR3 protein is CASGLGLRGGELFF. The CDR3 DNA sequence: TGTGCTAGTGGTTTGGGACTTAGAGGCGGGGAGCTGTTTTTT. J is TRBJ2-2 and V is TRBV12-5; no clear D. CDR3 length equals 14 residues. V dropped 1 base and J dropped 7 bases, with 10 bases sitting between them. CDR1 is LGHNT, CDR2 FRNRAP, per germline.

This chain uses TRBV7-2 with TRBJ1-2, with no clear D. V was shortened by 2 bases and J by 10 bases, with 14 bases between the two germline ends. This CDR3 spans 13 amino acids. Germline CDR1 is SGHTA and CDR2 is FQGNSA. CDR3 nucleotide sequence: TGTGCCAGCAGCTTAAGCTCGGGGATTTTCTACACCTTC. This encodes CASSLSSGIFYTF.

V and J are TRBV9 and TRBJ2-3, with TRBD1 identical over 8 bases. Trimming took 0 bases from V and 1 from J; bases not matched to a gene: 10. Germline V gene lookup returns CDR1 SGDLS and CDR2 YYNGEE. The CDR3 contains 18 residues. CDR3 loop: CASSVESDEGQGTDTQYF. For the CDR3, the DNA is TGTGCCAGCAGCGTAGAATCGGACGAGGGACAGGGCACAGATACGCAGTATTTT. Based on the CDR3 plus reference TRBV9 and TRBJ2-3, the full variable domain is DSGVTQTPKHLITATGQRVTLRCSPRSGDLSVYWYQQSLDQGLQFLIQYYNGEERAKGNILERFSAQQFPDLHSELNLSSLELGDSALYFCASSVESDEGQGTDTQYFGPGTRLTVL.

This rearrangement joins TRBV6-1 to TRBJ1-2; D is perhaps TRBD1 (5 bases). V lost 2 bases to trimming and J lost 4 bases, with 17 bases between them. CDR3 length equals 16 residues. Germline lookup yields CDR1 MNHNS and CDR2 SASEGT. The CDR3 reads CASSEYMRAGGYGYTF. Written as DNA, the CDR3 is TGTGCCAGCAGTGAATATATGAGGGCCGGGGGCTATGGCTACACCTTC.

V gene TRBV2 combines with J gene TRBJ1-6, with D perhaps matching TRBD1 (6 bases). Between the trimmed V and J ends, which lost 8 bases and 10 bases, there was a span of 15 bases. CDR1 and CDR2 from the germline V gene are SNHLY and FYNNEI. There are 13 residues in the CDR3. The CDR3 nucleotides are TGTGCCAGCGGTGGAGGGGGTTGGTCACCCCTCCACTTT. Residues: CASGGGGWSPLHF.

The chain carries TRBV7-2 and TRBJ1-1; 7 bases align to TRBD1. The germline gives CDR1 SGHTA, CDR2 FQGNSA. CDR3 size: 13 residues. The ends lost 4 bases at V and 9 bases at J; junction bases unmatched: 8. In DNA form, the CDR3 reads TGTGCCAGCAGCTCCCTACAGGGGCGCCAAGCTTTCTTT. Protein sequence: CASSSLQGRQAFF.

This chain joins TRBV5-1 and TRBJ2-6; perhaps TRBD2 as D (6 bases). CDR1 is SGHRS and CDR2 is YFSETQ in the germline V gene. This CDR3 has 15 amino acids. V was shortened by 2 bases and J by 1 base, with 7 bases between the two germline ends. The CDR3 spells CASSFLASGANVLTF. CDR3 coding DNA: TGCGCCAGCAGCTTTCTAGCGTCTGGGGCCAACGTCCTGACTTTC.

The chain uses TRBV6-2 or TRBV6-3 and TRBJ2-1; a possible D gene is TRBD2 (6 bases). V shed 2 bases and J shed 9 bases, with 8 bases lying between them. This CDR3 region has 12 residues. CDR1 is MNHEY, CDR2 SVGEGT, per germline. CDR3 nucleotides: TGTGCCAGCAGTTACCTCGGGGGTGAGCAGTTCTTC. Translation gives CASSYLGGEQFF.

The chain employs TRBV11-2 and TRBJ1-5; D remains unclear. Germline V gives CDR1 SGHAT, CDR2 FQNNGV. The CDR3 contains 13 residues. Trimming left V 0 bases short and J 3 bases short, with 3 bases between. Here the CDR3 DNA reads TGTGCCAGCAGCTTAGACCACAATCAGCCCCAGCATTTT. Amino acid sequence: CASSLDHNQPQHF.

The V gene is TRBV6-5, the J gene TRBJ1-1; D may be TRBD1 (6 bases). The germline V gene has CDR1 MNHEY and CDR2 SVGAGI. V was cut by 4 bases and J by 2 bases, with 17 bases left in between. The CDR3 is 16 amino acids. The CDR3 nucleotides are TGTGCCAGCAGTTCCATTCTCCGGGACATAAACACTGAAGCTTTCTTT. This sequence encodes CASSSILRDINTEAFF.

The chain joins TRBV3-1 (or the pseudogene TRBV3-2) to TRBJ1-2, with 10 bases aligning to TRBD1. The V and J ends lost 6 bases and 8 bases, in that order; junction bases with no gene match: 6. The CDR3 is 13 amino acids. CDR1 and CDR2 (germline): LGHDT, YNNKEL (reference sequence). The CDR3 region has the DNA TGTGCCAGCAGAAACGACAGGGGGCACGGCTACACCTTC. As protein: CASRNDRGHGYTF.

This clone has a handful of counts. The rearrangement uses TRBV6-5 and TRBJ1-1; D call uncertain. Trimming cost V 5 bases and J 1 base, with 11 bases left between them. The length of the CDR3 is 14 residues. The germline CDR1 and CDR2 sequences are MNHEY and SVGAGI. DNA for the CDR3: TGTGCCAGCAGTAGAGGCTCCGGGAACACTGAAGCTTTCTTT. Protein sequence: CASSRGSGNTEAFF.